This T cell receptor (beta chain) was recovered during a study of cytomegalovirus exposure and HLA in healthy donors. General study points: It was reportedly the case that the classifier diagnosed cytomegalovirus status with high specificity and sensitivity. The authors enumerated over 150 TCR beta chains as linked to cytomegalovirus. According to a subsequent analysis, TCR clusters identified in the first cohort showed a tendency to co-occur across the roughly 110 validation repertoires. Rarity characterized most TCR sequences, yet some public TCRs appeared in many donors.

Points on this clone: The antigen remains undetermined.

Profiling relied on immunoSEQ multiplex PCR, and the TCRdb table lists in-frame clones only, not all of them. The sample lists tens of thousands of clones; 85% to 95% were seen once. The CDR3 totals 16 residues. Unmatched junction bases numbered 11, after V lost 4 bases and J lost 9 bases. Per germline, CDR1 LGHNA and CDR2 YSLEER. V is TRBV4-3 and J is TRBJ2-3, with 12 nucleotides matching TRBD2. Sequencing was performed on PBMCs. This TCR was sampled from a young woman in good health and CMV-seronegative. This chain's CDR3 is CASSPSTSGGRGTQYF. In nucleotides, the CDR3 is TGCGCCAGCAGCCCATCGACTAGCGGGGGTCGAGGAACGCAGTATTTT.